This TCR beta chain comes out of a study of shared clonotypes between healthy human individuals. This CDR3 has 19 residues. V was pared by 10 bases and J by 0 bases, with 18 bases of the junction left unmatched. In germline, CDR1 is ENHRY, CDR2 SYGVKD. The assay used deep level. How the authors handled the data: ImmunoSEQ junction-only sequences lacked quality scores, so their filtering differed. TCRdb's table, derived via immunoSEQ multiplex PCR, lists solely in-frame clones and lacks some. The DNA gave D and trimming, while V, J and clone size come from that table. The sample has 800,000 or so clones, roughly 96% seen once; the top ten hold approximately 0.2%. Naive-designated CD8 cells lacked CD45RO, were positively enriched for CCR7, and omitted terminally differentiated effector memory CD45RA+ cells.

Specimen: naive CD8+ T cells sorted from blood. The receptor was derived from a man aged 25-45 years in good health. The V and J genes are TRBV10-3 and TRBJ2-1, with 10 bases aligning to TRBD2. CDR3 nucleotide sequence: TGTGCCACCCAAAACCCGGCTAGCGGGAGTCCCAGCTCCTACAATGAGCAGTTCTTC. Its protein is CATQNPASGSPSSYNEQFF.